These T cell receptor beta chains were read from a single sample in a study of T cell responses to AZD1222 COVID-19 vaccine. Measured with immunoSEQ multiplex PCR; TCRdb has only the in-frame clones, and not every one. The sample contains about 84,000 clones, around nine tenths of which appear only once. This material consisted of peripheral blood, taken on day 0 of AZD1222 vaccination. All receptors come from an adult in good health. Both conserved end residues are part of each CDR3. D genes are given only for firm matches. Only part of the rows carry a size: once, few, many, or a class if the clone is expanded.

d_gene	abundance	j_gene	v_gene	CDR3aa	CDR3nt
-	-	TRBJ2-7	TRBV19	CASSDHRLAYEQYF	TGTGCCAGTAGTGACCACAGGCTTGCCTACGAGCAGTACTTC
TRBD1	-	TRBJ2-3	TRBV29-1	CSATGYTDTQYF	TGCAGCGCGACAGGGTACACAGATACGCAGTATTTT
-	few	TRBJ1-1	TRBV6-6	CASSYDGQNTEAFF	TGTGCCAGCAGTTACGACGGGCAGAACACTGAAGCTTTCTTT
-	-	TRBJ2-2	TRBV3-1/TRBV3-2	CASSQTRTGELFF	TGTGCCAGCAGCCAAACAAGGACCGGGGAGCTGTTTTTT
-	-	TRBJ2-1	TRBV6-4	CASSDDAGASYNEQFF	TGTGCCAGCAGTGACGACGCGGGCGCCTCCTACAATGAGCAGTTCTTC
TRBD1	-	TRBJ1-4	TRBV18	CASSPLGTGGVGEKLFF	TGTGCCAGCTCACCCCTGGGGACAGGGGGCGTAGGTGAAAAACTGTTTTTT
-	-	TRBJ2-5	TRBV19	CASSPGTWGETQYF	TGTGCCAGTAGTCCCGGGACTTGGGGAGAGACCCAGTACTTC
-	-	TRBJ2-3	TRBV6-5	CAAAERDTDTQYF	TGTGCCGCCGCGGAGAGGGACACAGATACGCAGTATTTT
-	-	TRBJ2-1	TRBV15	CATSREDGSYNEQFF	TGTGCCACCAGCAGAGAAGACGGGTCCTACAATGAGCAGTTCTTC
TRBD1	-	TRBJ1-2	TRBV18	CASSPQTGNGYTF	TGTGCCAGCTCACCACAGACAGGGAATGGCTACACCTTC
-	-	TRBJ1-2	TRBV7-8	CATEGNYGYTF	TGTGCCACCGAGGGGAACTATGGCTACACCTTC
TRBD2	-	TRBJ2-2	TRBV4-1	CASYLRAGGVDTGELFF	TGCGCCAGCTATCTAAGGGCGGGAGGCGTGGACACCGGGGAGCTGTTTTTT
TRBD1	-	TRBJ2-7	TRBV2	CASSTWTGLNEQYF	TGTGCCAGCAGTACCTGGACAGGGCTCAACGAGCAGTACTTC
-	-	TRBJ1-2	TRBV12-3/TRBV12-4	CASESWGFGYTF	TGTGCCAGCGAGTCTTGGGGTTTTGGCTACACCTTC
TRBD2	-	TRBJ2-3	TRBV5-4	CASSTGLAGAADTQYF	TGTGCCAGCAGCACGGGACTAGCGGGAGCAGCAGATACGCAGTATTTT
-	-	TRBJ1-1	TRBV19	CASSIGVPRNTEAFF	TGTGCCAGTAGTATAGGGGTCCCTAGGAACACTGAAGCTTTCTTT
-	-	TRBJ1-3	TRBV6-6	CASSPYDTRVSGNTIYF	TGTGCCAGCAGTCCGTATGACACCAGGGTCTCAGGAAACACCATATATTTT
TRBD2	-	TRBJ2-3	TRBV30	CAWTLAGASSTDTQYF	TGTGCCTGGACACTAGCGGGGGCCTCTAGCACAGATACGCAGTATTTT
-	-	TRBJ1-4	TRBV5-5	CASSLGTGGEKLFF	TGTGCCAGCAGCCTGGGGACGGGAGGAGAAAAACTGTTTTTT
TRBD1	-	TRBJ1-5	TRBV6-5	CASSVQGAGNQPQHF	TGTGCCAGCAGCGTACAGGGGGCCGGCAATCAGCCCCAGCATTTT
TRBD2	-	TRBJ2-7	TRBV30	CAWSMGLAGTYEQYF	TGTGCCTGGAGTATGGGGCTAGCGGGGACCTACGAGCAGTACTTC
-	-	TRBJ1-2	TRBV6-5	CARGTEEVYGYTF	TGTGCCAGGGGGACCGAAGAGGTCTATGGCTACACCTTC
-	-	TRBJ2-2	TRBV4-2	CASSVLYHTGELFF	TGTGCCAGCAGCGTGCTCTATCACACCGGGGAGCTGTTTTTT
TRBD1	few	TRBJ1-5	TRBV19	CASSIGAGGRQPQHF	TGTGCCAGTAGTATAGGGGCAGGGGGCAGACAGCCCCAGCATTTT
-	once	TRBJ1-2	TRBV7-2	CASSPPMRQGYTF	TGTGCCAGCAGCCCTCCGATGCGACAGGGCTACACCTTC
-	-	TRBJ1-1	TRBV2	CASGSMGAFF	TGTGCCAGCGGGAGTATGGGGGCTTTCTTT
-	-	TRBJ2-2	TRBV9	CASQRARVGTGELFF	TGTGCCAGCCAACGAGCCCGGGTCGGAACCGGGGAGCTGTTTTTT
-	-	TRBJ1-6	TRBV7-9	CASSLGNTAGSLHF	TGTGCCAGCAGCTTAGGGAACACGGCCGGTAGCCTCCACTTT
-	-	TRBJ1-1	TRBV30	CAWSAPRGMNTEAFF	TGTGCCTGGAGTGCCCCACGGGGAATGAACACTGAAGCTTTCTTT
TRBD1	-	TRBJ2-1	TRBV6-2/TRBV6-3	CASSYSAGTGRDEQFF	TGTGCCAGCAGTTACTCCGCCGGGACAGGGAGGGATGAGCAGTTCTTC
-	once	TRBJ1-1	TRBV19	CASSITGGRVNTEAFF	TGTGCCAGTAGTATAACTGGGGGTAGGGTGAACACTGAAGCTTTCTTT
-	-	TRBJ2-7	TRBV7-3	CASSLSTGSYEQYF	TGTGCCAGCAGCTTAAGCACAGGCTCCTACGAGCAGTACTTC
-	-	TRBJ1-2	TRBV7-2	CASSLAGTYGYTF	TGTGCCAGCAGCTTAGCCGGGACCTATGGCTACACCTTC
-	-	TRBJ1-2	TRBV19	CASSSGEDYGYTF	TGTGCCAGTAGTTCGGGGGAAGACTATGGCTACACCTTC
-	-	TRBJ1-1	TRBV20-1	CSASGGATEAFF	TGCAGTGCTAGTGGCGGCGCCACTGAAGCTTTCTTT
-	-	TRBJ1-1	TRBV6-5	CASRPPDRNTEAFF	TGTGCCAGCAGACCCCCGGACAGGAACACTGAAGCTTTCTTT
-	-	TRBJ1-6	TRBV7-8	CASSPGAQSPLHF	TGTGCCAGCAGCCCGGGGGCCCAGTCACCCCTCCACTTT
-	-	TRBJ2-5	TRBV29-1	CSVGAGAWETQYF	TGCAGCGTTGGAGCAGGGGCCTGGGAGACCCAGTACTTC
-	few	TRBJ1-5	TRBV30	CAWRADSNQPQHF	TGTGCCTGGAGGGCAGATAGCAATCAGCCCCAGCATTTT
-	few	TRBJ1-1	TRBV9	CASSGGATREAEAFF	TGTGCCAGCAGCGGGGGAGCTACACGAGAAGCTGAAGCTTTCTTT
TRBD2	-	TRBJ2-5	TRBV7-9	CASSLLAGGEETQYF	TGTGCCAGCAGCTTACTAGCGGGAGGAGAAGAGACCCAGTACTTC
TRBD2	-	TRBJ2-1	TRBV29-1	CSGTGGSRNNEQFF	TGCAGCGGGACCGGCGGGAGCAGAAACAATGAGCAGTTCTTC
TRBD1	-	TRBJ1-1	TRBV28	CASRTGIGTEAFF	TGTGCCAGCAGGACAGGGATTGGCACTGAAGCTTTCTTT
TRBD1	-	TRBJ1-5	TRBV2	CASSRGTGEGEPQHF	TGTGCCAGCAGCCGAGGAACAGGGGAAGGGGAGCCCCAGCATTTT
TRBD2	-	TRBJ2-1	TRBV19	CASMMASGLAGGEQFF	TGTGCCAGTATGATGGCATCGGGACTAGCGGGAGGGGAGCAGTTCTTC